The source of this T cell receptor beta chain is a study of control samples from healthy donors and cancer patients. CDR1 is WNHNN, CDR2 SYGVQD, per germline (reference sequence). The CDR3 extends over 15 amino acids. The V and J ends lost 3 bases and 3 bases respectively, with 14 bases between them. Sequenced by immunoSEQ multiplex PCR; TCRdb stores in-frame clones only, minus some. The top ten clones hold over 15% of a sample with about 73,000 clones, just under 90% of them seen once. The receptor was isolated from a man in his 60s with lung cancer. Sequencing was performed on PBMCs. The chain has TRBV10-1 and TRBJ2-5; no definite D call. CDR3 sequence: CASSDILGTEETQYF. In DNA, the CDR3 is TGCGCCAGCAGTGACATATTGGGCACCGAAGAGACCCAGTACTTC.